The sequence of this T cell receptor beta chain was determined in a study of early T cells in non-severe SARS-CoV-2 infection. Study-wide context: Bulk RNA taken from unsorted whole blood was sequenced, leaving chains unpaired.

Germline V gives CDR1 ENHRY, CDR2 SYGVKD. V was trimmed by 5 bases and J by 4 bases, leaving 10 bases between them. The CDR3 loop spans 13 amino acids. This clonotype was seen at least ten times. Its antigen is undetermined. Study outcomes and limitations: The VDJdb matching leaned toward anti-spike CD8 responses and overlooked private and CD4 specificities.

Individual cDNA molecules were tagged with unique molecular identifiers. TCRdb ran MiXCR on the 5' RACE reads and lists one entry per CDR3 protein. The sample records around 31,000 distinct CDR3 sequences, 9.5% to 10% being singletons. The chain carries TRBV10-3 and TRBJ2-3; D uncertain. The sequencing input was whole blood. The sequence was obtained from an adult who was a healthcare worker with PCR-confirmed SARS-CoV-2 infection or an uninfected control (not recorded which). Here the CDR3 DNA reads TGTGCCATCAGTTACCTCAACGCAGATACGCAGTATTTT. This codes for CAISYLNADTQYF.